Detailed here is one T cell receptor beta chain. This sample stems from a study of blood T cell repertoires in COVID-19. Background on the study: Samples taken during acute and convalescent COVID-19 were collected in the United States, Italy and Spain. T cells, B-cell-depleted T cells, or PBMCs provided the cDNA or gDNA that served as material.

In the authors' workflow: Counts of nucleated cells, estimated from reference gene primer amplification, were obtained. Produced via immunoSEQ multiplex PCR; TCRdb's table is partial and in-frame only. D and trimming were read from the DNA, whereas the V and J calls and clone size are those reported in that table. The data show around 140,000 clones, roughly 80% seen once. Germline CDR1 reads MGHRA; CDR2 reads YSYEKL. The ends were cut back, 3 bases at V and 0 bases at J, with 5 bases in the middle. CDR3 size: 13 residues. Source material: peripheral blood. The J gene is TRBJ1-2, the V gene TRBV4-1; D is uncertain. This sequence originates from a man between 65 and 85 years old who had recovered from COVID-19. The chain's CDR3 is CASSHPANYGYTF. The CDR3 region has the DNA TGCGCCAGCAGCCACCCAGCTAACTATGGCTACACCTTC.